Following are 30 T cell receptor beta chains from one sample sequenced in a study of blood T cell repertoires in COVID-19. The table came from immunoSEQ multiplex PCR; TCRdb's copy has only in-frame clones and leaves some out. The sample includes 310,000 or so clones, 80% to 90% seen only once; the top ten take approximately 1.3%. Specimen: peripheral blood. Every receptor here comes from a woman in her forties or fifties with acute or convalescent COVID-19.

The chain links TRBV10-3 to TRBJ1-5, with D possibly TRBD1 on 5 matching bases. CDR3 length: 18 residues. Trimming removed 11 bases from V and 3 bases from J, with 29 bases in between. Germline V gives CDR1 ENHRY, CDR2 SYGVKD. CDR3: CALRSFKCGTGPNQPQHF. CDR3 nucleotides: TGTGCCTTACGCTCATTCAAGTGCGGGACGGGGCCCAATCAGCCCCAGCATTTT.

The CDR3 DNA reads TGTGCCAGCAGTTTCGAGGATAATGAAAAACTGTTTTTT. Translating gives CASSFEDNEKLFF. The chain couples TRBV12-3 or TRBV12-4 to TRBJ1-4; D is undetermined. The CDR3 is made up of 13 amino acids. V lost 3 bases to trimming and J lost 4 bases, with 6 bases between them.

This sequence joins TRBV30 and TRBJ1-6, with D maybe TRBD1 (6 bases). Trimming took off 3 bases at V and 7 bases at J, with 7 bases between the two ends. The CDR3 runs to 12 residues. The germline CDR1 and CDR2 sequences are GTSNPN and SVGIG (reference sequence). CDR3 DNA sequence: TGTGCCTGGAGCGACAGGAATTCACCCCTCCACTTT. It is translated as CAWSDRNSPLHF.

The CDR3 sequence: CASSLTNRGMETQYF. The CDR3 DNA reads TGCGCCAGCAGTCTCACTAACAGGGGGATGGAGACCCAGTACTTC. The chain is built from TRBV5-1 and TRBJ2-5; 8 bases agree with TRBD1. V gave up 5 bases and J gave up 5 bases; unmatched junction bases: 11. The CDR3 runs 15 residues. Per the germline V gene, CDR1 is SGHRS and CDR2 is YFSETQ. Looking up the rest from reference TRBV5-1 and TRBJ2-5 gives the full variable domain: KAGVTQTPRYLIKTRGQQVTLSCSPISGHRSVSWYQQTPGQGLQFLFEYFSETQRNKGNFPGRFSGRQFSNSRSEMNVSTLELGDSALYLCASSLTNRGMETQYFGPGTRLLVL.

The chain uses TRBV3-1 (or the pseudogene TRBV3-2) and TRBJ2-4; 7 bases are a match to TRBD2. This CDR3 region has 12 residues. J gave up 9 bases and V 5 bases, and 4 bases lay outside the gene matches. CDR1 is LGHDT and CDR2 is YNNKEL in the germline V gene (reference sequence). The CDR3 DNA reads as TGTGCCAGCAGCTCTAGGGAGGGCATTCAGTACTTC. It yields the protein CASSSREGIQYF.

Only a few counts were recorded for this clone. CDR3: CASRDTYEQYV. DNA of the CDR3: TGTGCCAGCAGAGACACCTACGAGCAGTACGTC. The chain has TRBV2 and TRBJ2-7, with D unclear. V gave up 6 bases and J gave up 2 bases, with 5 bases separating them. Germline lookup yields CDR1 SNHLY and CDR2 FYNNEI. CDR3 length equals 11 residues.

This clone was seen once. The chain carries TRBV19 and TRBJ2-7; D not resolved. The V end was cut by 5 bases, the J end by 0 bases, with 11 bases between. This CDR3 spans 14 amino acids. Germline V gene lookup returns CDR1 LNHDA and CDR2 SQIVND (reference sequence). The CDR3 DNA follows: TGTGCCAGTAGTGACTTTCCACGCTCCTACGAGCAGTACTTC. This codes for CASSDFPRSYEQYF. Supplemented by reference TRBV19 and TRBJ2-7, the full variable domain reads DGGITQSPKYLFRKEGQNVTLSCEQNLNHDAMYWYRQDPGQGLRLIYYSQIVNDFQKGDIAEGYSVSREKKESFPLTVTSAQKNPTAFYLCASSDFPRSYEQYFGPGTRLTVT.

The CDR3 coding sequence is TGTGCCACCAGTGATCGTAGACAGGGGGCAATTGTGCAGTTCTTC. It yields the protein CATSDRRQGAIVQFF. This chain links TRBV24-1 with TRBJ2-1; 10 bases line up with TRBD1. The ends lost 3 bases at V and 12 bases at J; junction bases unmatched: 10. The CDR3 extends over 15 amino acids. Germline-derived CDR1 and CDR2 are KGHDR and SFDVKD.

The chain recombines TRBV3-1 (or the pseudogene TRBV3-2) with TRBJ2-7, with 8 bases matching TRBD2. The J segment lost 7 bases and the V segment lost 6 bases, leaving 17 bases of the junction unmatched. This CDR3 spans 16 amino acids. The germline CDR1 and CDR2 sequences are LGHDT and YNNKEL (reference sequence). Written as DNA, the CDR3 is TGTGCCAGCAGTCGGGAAATAGCTAGCGGGTTTTGGGAGCAGTACTTC. Translation: CASSREIASGFWEQYF.

V is TRBV6-5 and J is TRBJ1-5; TRBD1 aligns across 9 bases. Germline V gene sequence: CDR1 MNHEY, CDR2 SVGAGI. CDR3 length: 14 residues. With V trimmed by 4 bases and J by 5 bases, 3 bases remained unmatched. The CDR3 protein is CASSSGQGYQPQHF. DNA of the CDR3: TGTGCCAGCAGTTCGGGACAGGGATATCAGCCCCAGCATTTT.

A word on this clone: No conserved phenylalanine or tryptophan ends this CDR3, so it is likely a read error. The limits of the CDR3 on the DNA are not certain, so only TCRdb's listed CDR3 is given. The gene calls are TRBV27 and TRBJ1-2; the DNA was not compared with TRBD1, the D call given in the table. The CDR3 is 10 amino acids long, termini counted. Germline V gene lookup returns CDR1 MNHEY and CDR2 SMNVEV (reference sequence). This chain's CDR3 is CASSIRTSPG.

This chain connects TRBV5-1 to TRBJ2-2; D perhaps matches TRBD2 (7 bases). Germline assignment: CDR1 SGHRS and CDR2 YFSETQ. V was pared by 2 bases and J by 3 bases, with 14 bases between. This CDR3 is built from 16 residues. The CDR3 coding sequence is TGCGCCAGCAGCTTACAAACAGGGAGGGACACCGGGGAGCTGTTTTTT. Translation: CASSLQTGRDTGELFF.

Of note for this clone: At one of its ends the junction is not consistent with the germline gene, which may arise from a read error. The chain carries TRBV6-5 and TRBJ1-1; D remains unclear. Germline V CDR1 and CDR2: MNHEY, SVGAGI. The CDR3 spans 11 residues. CDR3 DNA: TGTGCCAGCAGACGGTCTGCGGTGGTTACATTT. It yields the protein CASRRSAVVTF.

This clone came up a few times. This chain connects TRBV5-1 to TRBJ1-2, with 8 bases identical to TRBD1. Looked up from germline, CDR1 is SGHRS and CDR2 is YFSETQ. The trim removed 5 bases at V and 8 bases at J, leaving 8 bases unmatched. The CDR3 is made up of 13 amino acids. The CDR3 loop reads CASRSAGGWGYTF. CDR3 nucleotide sequence: TGCGCCAGCAGATCCGCAGGGGGCTGGGGCTACACCTTC.

A note on this clone: Within the sample, other DNA sequences also encode this same CDR3. J is TRBJ1-3 and V is TRBV4-2; no firm D call. The V end lost 0 bases, the J end lost 0 bases, and 6 bases lay between the germline ends. Germline-derived CDR1 and CDR2 are LGHNA and YNFKEQ. The CDR3 loop spans 15 amino acids. The CDR3 is CASSQDPGSGNTIYF. CDR3 sequence (DNA): TGTGCCAGCAGCCAAGATCCAGGCTCTGGAAACACCATATATTTT.

Only one count was recorded for this clone. The rearrangement uses TRBV24-1 and TRBJ1-1; tentatively, D is TRBD1 (5 bases). Trimming cost V 5 bases and J 5 bases, with 17 bases left between them. Per the germline V gene, CDR1 is KGHDR and CDR2 is SFDVKD. The length of the CDR3 is 15 residues. The CDR3 spells CATSAIPGGETEAFF. The CDR3 bases are TGTGCCACCAGTGCCATCCCGGGGGGAGAGACTGAAGCTTTCTTT.

The rearrangement uses TRBV15 and TRBJ2-5, with a tentative D call TRBD1 (6 bases). The ends were cut back, 0 bases at V and 3 bases at J, with 14 bases in the middle. Germline V CDR1 and CDR2: LNHNV, YYDKDF (reference sequence). CDR3 length: 16 residues. This CDR3 reads CATSRDQETGEETQYF. The CDR3 DNA is TGTGCCACCAGCAGAGATCAGGAGACAGGAGAAGAGACCCAGTACTTC.

The chain links TRBV30 to TRBJ1-1, with 7 bases matching TRBD1. This CDR3 is 13 amino acids long. Germline loops: CDR1 GTSNPN, CDR2 SVGIG (reference sequence). V lost 3 bases and J lost 4; bases outside the gene matches: 5. The CDR3 loop is CAWSPNRGTEAFF. As DNA, the CDR3 is TGTGCCTGGAGCCCAAACAGGGGCACTGAAGCTTTCTTT.

This chain links TRBV5-4 with TRBJ1-4; 8 bases are shared with TRBD1. The CDR3 is 14 residues long. CDR1 and CDR2 from the germline V gene are SGHNT and YYREEE (reference sequence). J gave up 8 bases and V 3 bases, and 6 bases lay outside the gene matches. The CDR3 DNA reads as TGTGCCAGCAGCTCGGACAGGGCTGTCGAAAAACTGTTTTTT. It specifies CASSSDRAVEKLFF.

The chain has TRBV7-6 and TRBJ2-1; 7 bases match TRBD2. V shed 5 bases and J 5 bases; nucleotides not matched to a gene: 3. In germline, CDR1 is SGHVS, CDR2 FNYEAQ. This CDR3 has 13 amino acids. The CDR3 here is CASSHGLDNEQFF. CDR3 DNA: TGTGCCAGCAGCCACGGACTAGACAATGAGCAGTTCTTC.

The chain recombines TRBV6-5 with TRBJ1-2; 8 nucleotides line up with TRBD1. The CDR3 totals 11 residues. Germline V gene sequence: CDR1 MNHEY, CDR2 SVGAGI. V lost 5 bases, J lost 9 bases, and 2 bases stayed unmatched. CDR3 DNA: TGTGCCAGCAGTACAGGGGGAAGCTACACCTTC. The encoded protein is CASSTGGSYTF.

This clone occurred a few times. This chain joins TRBV7-2 and TRBJ1-5; D is unclear. Germline V CDR1 and CDR2: SGHTA, FQGNSA. Deletions cut 5 bases from V and 7 bases from J, with 12 bases between. CDR3 length: 13 amino acids. The CDR3 DNA follows: TGTGCCAGCAGCCCCCACCTCGAGCAGCCCCAGCATTTT. This sequence encodes CASSPHLEQPQHF.

V and J are TRBV3-1 (or the pseudogene TRBV3-2) and TRBJ1-1; 7 bases are shared with TRBD1. The junction had 4 bases not matched to a gene; V was cut back by 5 bases and J by 7 bases. There are 12 residues in the CDR3. CDR1 and CDR2 from the germline V gene are LGHDT and YNNKEL (reference sequence). The CDR3: CASSNRQGEAFF. In DNA form, the CDR3 reads TGTGCCAGCAGCAATCGACAGGGTGAAGCTTTCTTT.

For the CDR3, the DNA is TGCGCCAGCAGCCAAGATCTGGCAGGGGGCCTCGGAGAGACCCAGTACTTC. Amino acid sequence: CASSQDLAGGLGETQYF. V gene TRBV4-1 combines with J gene TRBJ2-5; 8 bases map to TRBD1. CDR1 and CDR2 from the germline V gene are MGHRA and YSYEKL. The CDR3 has 17 residues. V shed 0 bases, J shed 4 bases, and the junction held 10 bases outside the gene matches.

The chain couples TRBV12-3 or TRBV12-4 to TRBJ2-3; a possible D gene is TRBD2 (7 bases). The CDR3 length is 13 residues. Trimming removed 7 bases at V and 4 bases at J, with 12 bases between. CDR3 loop: CASKEGGADTQYF. DNA for the CDR3: TGTGCCAGCAAAGAAGGGGGGGCAGATACGCAGTATTTT.

The chain has TRBV2 and TRBJ1-1; perhaps TRBD1 as D (5 bases). The CDR3 loop spans 13 amino acids. The V and J ends lost 3 bases and 10 bases respectively, with 15 bases between them. The germline V gene has CDR1 SNHLY and CDR2 FYNNEI. CDR3 sequence (DNA): TGTGCCAGCAGTGATCGGGACGGCGGGGCAGCTTTCTTT. Translating it yields CASSDRDGGAAFF.

The V call is TRBV18, the J call TRBJ2-7; D remains ambiguous. Per germline, CDR1 KGHSH and CDR2 LQKENI. V lost 3 bases and J lost 5, with 11 bases in between. The CDR3 totals 13 residues. The CDR3 DNA follows: TGTGCCAGCTCACCGAGTTGGCAGGACGAGCAGTACTTC. The encoded protein is CASSPSWQDEQYF.

DNA of the CDR3: TGTGCCAGTAGTACAAGGACTAGCGGGGGCCAAGAGACCCAGTACTTC. Translated: CASSTRTSGGQETQYF. V and J are TRBV19 and TRBJ2-5; TRBD2 matches 13 bases. This CDR3 spans 16 amino acids. From germline, CDR1 is LNHDA and CDR2 SQIVND (reference sequence). With 4 bases clipped from V and 1 base from J, the junction kept 3 bases outside the gene matches.

V gene TRBV2 combines with J gene TRBJ2-7; weak D call: TRBD2 (6 bases). V was shortened by 7 bases and J by 9 bases, with 31 bases between the two germline ends. The CDR3 is 17 amino acids. CDR1 SNHLY and CDR2 FYNNEI come from the germline V gene. The CDR3 nucleotides read TGTGCCAGCAACGCTCAGGGAGGCCTACGTTCTTTTGTCAGGCAGTACGTC. It yields the protein CASNAQGGLRSFVRQYV.

The gene calls are TRBV19 and TRBJ2-2; D possibly corresponds to TRBD2 (5 bases). The V gene's germline CDR1 is LNHDA and CDR2 SQIVND (reference sequence). Trimming took 5 bases from V and 0 from J, leaving 10 bases between them. The CDR3 has 15 residues. DNA of the CDR3: TGTGCCAGTAGTCCGCCAGCGGCGAACACCGGGGAGCTGTTTTTT. It is translated as CASSPPAANTGELFF. Looking up the rest from reference TRBV19 and TRBJ2-2 gives the full variable domain: DGGITQSPKYLFRKEGQNVTLSCEQNLNHDAMYWYRQDPGQGLRLIYYSQIVNDFQKGDIAEGYSVSREKKESFPLTVTSAQKNPTAFYLCASSPPAANTGELFFGEGSRLTVL.